One sample yielded the 26 T cell receptor beta chains listed below, sequenced in a study of CD8 T cells in Susac syndrome. With random hexamers, reverse transcription was performed on about 0.45 to 1 ug of RNA. TCRdb reprocessed the immunoSEQ multiplex PCR reads via MiXCR and lists one record per CDR3 protein. The sample includes about 280,000 distinct CDR3 sequences, approximately 85% of them seen just once. The sequenced sample was CD8+ T cells from PBMCs. These receptors were collected from a human donor with multiple sclerosis.

The rearrangement links TRBV7-6 to TRBJ2-3; D uncertain. Deletions cut 3 bases from V and 4 bases from J, with 11 bases between. The CDR3 length is 14 residues. CDR1 and CDR2 (germline): SGHVS, FNYEAQ. The DNA for the CDR3 is TGTGCCAGCAGCTTGTACCCGAAAGCAGATACGCAGTATTTT. Its translation is CASSLYPKADTQYF.

V and J are TRBV28 and TRBJ2-3, with 12 bases fitting TRBD2. Looked up from germline, CDR1 is MDHEN and CDR2 is SYDVKM. The CDR3 contains 16 residues. J was trimmed by 0 bases and V by 3 bases; bases with no gene match: 1. DNA of the CDR3: TGTGCCAGCAGTTTGGGACTAGCGGGTAGCACAGATACGCAGTATTTT. Translation gives CASSLGLAGSTDTQYF.

The genes are TRBV20-1 and TRBJ2-7; D is perhaps TRBD2 (6 bases). V lost 1 base and J 6 bases, leaving 13 bases between the germline ends. Germline V gives CDR1 DFQATT, CDR2 SNEGSKA (reference sequence). CDR3 length: 13 amino acids. CDR3 bases: TGCAGTGCTAGAGGTGGAGGGGCCGTCGAGCAGTACTTC. This sequence encodes CSARGGGAVEQYF.

This clonotype has more than one count but fewer than ten. The rearrangement uses TRBV13 and TRBJ2-7, with 11 bases that match TRBD2. The CDR3 runs 14 residues. Germline assignment: CDR1 PRHDT and CDR2 FYEKMQ (reference sequence). J was trimmed by 4 bases and V by 3 bases; bases with no gene match: 2. The DNA of the CDR3 is TGTGCCAGCAGCTTCGCTAGCGGGAGGTACGAGCAGTACTTC. Translating it yields CASSFASGRYEQYF.

The chain is built from TRBV2 and TRBJ1-5; D is unresolved. The V end was cut by 3 bases, the J end by 0 bases, with 9 bases between. The CDR3 sequence is 15 residues long. Germline V gene sequence: CDR1 SNHLY, CDR2 FYNNEI. The CDR3 bases are TGTGCCAGCAGTGAGGGTCCAGATAGCAATCAGCCCCAGCATTTT. Translated, it gives CASSEGPDSNQPQHF.

J is TRBJ2-1 and V is TRBV6-5; TRBD1 might be the D (5 bases). Per the germline V gene, CDR1 is MNHEY and CDR2 is SVGAGI. V was shortened by 2 bases and J by 0 bases, with 8 bases between the two germline ends. The CDR3 loop spans 15 amino acids. CDR3 residues: CASSYDSSSYNEQFF. As DNA, the CDR3 is TGTGCCAGCAGTTACGACAGCAGCTCCTACAATGAGCAGTTCTTC.

The chain joins TRBV9 to TRBJ2-3; 8 bases match TRBD2. The CDR3 runs to 15 residues. The ends lost 0 bases at V and 2 bases at J; junction bases unmatched: 2. Germline CDR1 is SGDLS and CDR2 is YYNGEE. CDR3 protein: CASSVGSGNTDTQYF. The DNA of the CDR3 is TGTGCCAGCAGCGTAGGTAGCGGGAACACAGATACGCAGTATTTT.

The chain has TRBV11-2 and TRBJ2-7, with 7 bases lining up with TRBD2. There are 13 residues in the CDR3. Germline CDR1 is SGHAT and CDR2 is FQNNGV. Germline trimming cut 4 bases from V and 3 bases from J; bases unmatched to any gene: 3. The CDR3 loop is CASSSGGDYEQYF. The CDR3 DNA reads TGTGCCAGCAGCTCGGGGGGAGACTACGAGCAGTACTTC.

The chain is built from TRBV27 and TRBJ2-3; D is unclear. The CDR3 totals 13 residues. CDR1 and CDR2 (germline): MNHEY, SMNVEV (reference sequence). V was cut by 4 bases and J by 1 base, with 6 bases left in between. DNA of the CDR3: TGTGCCAGCAGTTCCACTGGCACAGATACGCAGTATTTT. Residues: CASSSTGTDTQYF.

V usage is TRBV29-1 and J usage is TRBJ1-1; 11 bases fit TRBD1. Germline CDR1 is SQVTM and CDR2 is ANQGSEA. CDR3 length: 16 residues. V lost 1 base and J lost 1; bases outside the gene matches: 5. CDR3 DNA sequence: TGCAGCGTTGAAGTAAGGGACAGGGGGACGAACACTGAAGCTTTCTTT. Translating it yields CSVEVRDRGTNTEAFF.

V and J are TRBV9 and TRBJ2-7; tentatively, D is TRBD2 (5 bases). The CDR3 contains 13 residues. The V end lost 4 bases, the J end lost 4 bases, and 12 bases lay between the germline ends. The germline V gene has CDR1 SGDLS and CDR2 YYNGEE. CDR3 protein: CASSRTPGYEQYF. The CDR3 DNA sequence: TGTGCCAGCAGCCGTACGCCGGGGTACGAGCAGTACTTC.

V and J are TRBV29-1 and TRBJ1-2, with a possible D match to TRBD1 (6 bases). V dropped 0 bases and J dropped 4 bases, with 18 bases sitting between them. Germline-derived CDR1 and CDR2 are SQVTM and ANQGSEA. The CDR3 is 16 amino acids. This CDR3 is CSVEDFGGPRGYGYTF. The CDR3 DNA sequence: TGCAGCGTTGAAGATTTCGGGGGGCCCCGCGGCTATGGCTACACCTTC.

Points on this clonotype: Germline is not matched at one junction end, which may reflect a read error. The gene calls are TRBV9 and TRBJ2-1; maybe TRBD2 (6 bases). The CDR3 contains 15 residues. The V gene's germline CDR1 is SGDLS and CDR2 YYNGEE. The CDR3 region has the DNA TGTGCCAGCAGCGTAGAAGGGAGGTCCTCCAATGAGCAGTTCTTC. Translating gives CASSVEGRSSNEQFF.

J is TRBJ2-1 and V is TRBV6-2 or TRBV6-3; D might be TRBD2 (5 bases). V shed 5 bases and J shed 0 bases, with 14 bases lying between them. This CDR3 spans 16 amino acids. Germline-derived CDR1 and CDR2 are MNHEY and SVGEGT. CDR3 loop: CASSGIARSSYNEQFF. The CDR3 DNA follows: TGTGCCAGCAGTGGAATAGCGCGCAGCTCCTACAATGAGCAGTTCTTC.

V gene TRBV12-5 combines with J gene TRBJ2-3; 8 nucleotides align to TRBD2. Germline V CDR1 and CDR2: LGHNT, FRNRAP. Germline trimming cut 6 bases from V and 2 bases from J; bases unmatched to any gene: 10. CDR3 size: 16 residues. CDR3 coding DNA: TGTGCTAGTGGCCCTGGACTAGCCACCTTCACAGATACGCAGTATTTT. Amino acid sequence: CASGPGLATFTDTQYF.

The chain combines TRBV15 with TRBJ2-7, with 9 bases aligning to TRBD2. Germline CDR1 and CDR2: LNHNV and YYDKDF (reference sequence). The CDR3 has 17 residues. Trimming removed 6 bases from V and 7 bases from J; junction bases left unmatched: 19. The CDR3 reads CATRDSFFSGSVSEQYF. The CDR3 region has the DNA TGTGCCACCAGGGACAGTTTTTTTAGCGGGAGTGTGAGTGAGCAGTACTTC. Drawing the rest from reference TRBV15 and TRBJ2-7, the complete variable domain is DAMVIQNPRYQVTQFGKPVTLSCSQTLNHNVMYWYQQKSSQAPKLLFHYYDKDFNNEADTPDNFQSRRPNTSFCFLDIRSPGLGDTAMYLCATRDSFFSGSVSEQYFGPGTRLTVT.

The rearrangement joins TRBV28 to TRBJ1-1; TRBD1 aligns across 8 bases. Trimming removed 5 bases from V and 7 bases from J; junction bases left unmatched: 6. Germline V gene data show CDR1 as MDHEN and CDR2 as SYDVKM. The CDR3 extends over 13 amino acids. The CDR3 spells CASSLTGGGEAFF. CDR3 bases: TGTGCCAGCAGTCTCACAGGGGGGGGTGAAGCTTTCTTT.

The chain employs TRBV5-1 and TRBJ2-1, with TRBD2 matching over 8 bases. Germline lookup yields CDR1 SGHRS and CDR2 YFSETQ. CDR3 length: 16 amino acids. The V segment lost 4 bases and the J segment 4 bases; nucleotides outside the gene matches: 10. This chain's CDR3 is CASSEEGLASYNEQFF. CDR3 bases: TGCGCCAGCAGCGAGGAAGGACTAGCCAGTTACAATGAGCAGTTCTTC.

This clonotype has only a few counts. The gene calls are TRBV5-1 and TRBJ2-7; TRBD2 matches 12 bases. The CDR3 sequence is 17 residues long. Germline-derived CDR1 and CDR2 are SGHRS and YFSETQ. V was clipped by 3 bases and J by 2 bases; unmatched bases: 9. CDR3 DNA sequence: TGCGCCAGCAGCTCTTTGACTAGCGGGAGTGTCCCCTACGAGCAGTACTTC. Protein: CASSSLTSGSVPYEQYF.

This clonotype was seen just once. The genes are TRBV12-3 or TRBV12-4 and TRBJ1-3, with no clear D. This CDR3 has 11 amino acids. Between the trimmed V and J ends, which lost 7 bases and 6 bases, there was a span of 7 bases. This CDR3 is CASTPENTIYF. The CDR3 coding sequence is TGTGCCAGCACCCCTGAAAACACCATATATTTT.

V usage is TRBV2 and J usage is TRBJ2-3; maybe TRBD1 (6 bases). CDR1 and CDR2 (germline): SNHLY, FYNNEI. The V and J ends lost 2 bases and 3 bases respectively, with 15 bases between them. The CDR3 is 16 residues long. The CDR3 sequence: CASSEPSTGPTDTQYF. CDR3 nucleotide sequence: TGTGCCAGCAGTGAACCATCCACAGGGCCAACAGATACGCAGTATTTT.

The chain couples TRBV11-1 to TRBJ1-1, with D possibly being TRBD1 (6 bases). The CDR3 totals 15 residues. Trimming shortened V by 6 bases and J by 1 base, and 15 bases separated the two germline ends. Germline V CDR1 and CDR2: SGHAT, FQDESV (reference sequence). The CDR3 here is CASRPPKGGNTEAFF. The CDR3 DNA sequence: TGTGCCAGCAGACCCCCCAAGGGGGGGAACACTGAAGCTTTCTTT.

V gene TRBV27 combines with J gene TRBJ1-1; weak D call: TRBD1 (5 bases). There are 12 residues in the CDR3. Germline V lookup: CDR1 MNHEY, CDR2 SMNVEV (reference sequence). Trimming removed 6 bases from V and 8 bases from J, with 13 bases in between. CDR3 nucleotides: TGTGCCAGCAGGACTACAGGTACCGAAGCTTTCTTT. Amino acids: CASRTTGTEAFF.

The genes are TRBV9 and TRBJ2-2; D is possibly TRBD2 (5 bases). The CDR3 loop spans 12 amino acids. The V gene lost 8 bases and the J gene lost 5 bases, with 10 bases spanning the gap. Germline lookup yields CDR1 SGDLS and CDR2 YYNGEE. In nucleotides, the CDR3 is TGTGCCAGTCAACGGGGTACCGGGGAGCTGTTTTTT. This codes for CASQRGTGELFF.

This clonotype was recorded a few times. The chain couples TRBV6-1 to TRBJ1-4; TRBD1 agrees at 7 bases. Germline V gives CDR1 MNHNS, CDR2 SASEGT. The CDR3 totals 15 residues. The trim removed 11 bases at V and 6 bases at J, leaving 15 bases unmatched. The DNA for the CDR3 is TGTGCCGCATCCCCTTTTGGGCAGGGGGATGAAAAACTGTTTTTT. It specifies CAASPFGQGDEKLFF.

J is TRBJ2-3 and V is TRBV25-1, with 13 bases lining up with TRBD2. This CDR3 is built from 18 residues. Looked up from germline, CDR1 is MGHDK and CDR2 is SYGVNS. The J segment lost 2 bases and the V segment lost 8 bases, leaving 13 bases of the junction unmatched. CDR3 DNA: TGTGCCAGCCTGGGGAGTACTAGCGGGAGGGAGACCACAGATACGCAGTATTTT. Translation gives CASLGSTSGRETTDTQYF.